This section outlines one T cell receptor (beta chain) sequence together with its context. Its specificity is unknown. The data were taken from a study of cytomegalovirus exposure and HLA in healthy donors. CDR1 and CDR2 from the germline V gene are MNHEY and SMNVEV (reference sequence). The V end lost 4 bases, the J end lost 0 bases, and 14 bases lay between the germline ends. The CDR3 runs to 16 residues. Findings and limits, study-wide: V- and J-gene trimming of TCR beta was linked (in a later analysis) to a missense DCLRE1C variant. According to the study, around 180 TCR beta chains were cytomegalovirus-associated.

Vbeta (60) and Jbeta (13) primers were used in the PCR. The repertoire was sequenced with immunoSEQ multiplex PCR; TCRdb's copy has only in-frame clones and lacks some. The table lists roughly 150,000 clones, approximately 71% of them singletons. Sequenced: PBMCs. This TCR was recovered from a man aged 18 to 30 in good health and CMV-seropositive. The chain couples TRBV27 to TRBJ2-3; D is unresolved. The CDR3 DNA follows: TGTGCCAGCAGTTGGAGACGCGCTCCTAGCACAGATACGCAGTATTTT. Its translation is CASSWRRAPSTDTQYF.